Listed below are T cell receptor beta chains from one sample, sequenced in a study of blood T cells in healthy people across ages. TCRdb re-called the 5' RACE reads through MiXCR, storing one row per CDR3 protein. The data hold fewer than 700,000 distinct CDR3 sequences, with approximately 40% observed a single time. Sequences were obtained from blood. The receptors were sampled from a man aged 80 or over in good health. Each CDR3 is given with its conserved first and last residue. Fields, in order: clone size, J gene, V gene, D gene, CDR3 DNA, CDR3 protein. A D gene is named only where the DNA matches it firmly. Expanded clones are given a class, and other clones once, few, many or no size at all.

clone_size: -
j_call: TRBJ1-2
v_call: TRBV5-1
d_call: TRBD1
cdr3_nt: TGCGCCAGCAGCTCCAGACAGGGTGTGGGCTATGGCTACACCTTC
cdr3_aa: CASSSRQGVGYGYTF

clone_size: -
j_call: TRBJ1-2
v_call: TRBV27
d_call: -
cdr3_nt: TGTGCCAGCAGTGCGGGACAAGGAGCTGTGTCTTATGGCTACACCTTC
cdr3_aa: CASSAGQGAVSYGYTF

clone_size: -
j_call: TRBJ2-3
v_call: TRBV12-3/TRBV12-4
d_call: TRBD1
cdr3_nt: TGTGCCAGCAGTGAGACGTGGACAGGGGGCACAGATACGCAGTATTTT
cdr3_aa: CASSETWTGGTDTQYF

clone_size: -
j_call: TRBJ2-4
v_call: TRBV18
d_call: -
cdr3_nt: TGTGCCAGCTCACCCCTCACCACATCTGGGACAAGGAAAGAGCAGTACTTC
cdr3_aa: CASSPLTTSGTRKEQYF

clone_size: -
j_call: TRBJ2-7
v_call: TRBV7-9
d_call: -
cdr3_nt: TGTGCCAGCAGTCCTCTCGGGACTGCTCTATGGGAGCAGTACTTC
cdr3_aa: CASSPLGTALWEQYF

clone_size: -
j_call: TRBJ2-7
v_call: TRBV10-3
d_call: TRBD1
cdr3_nt: TGTGCCATCAGTACCGGGACAGATCAAACCTACGAGCAGTACTTC
cdr3_aa: CAISTGTDQTYEQYF

clone_size: -
j_call: TRBJ2-2
v_call: TRBV28
d_call: TRBD2
cdr3_nt: TGTGCCAGCAGTTTACCCGGGGGGTCTGGGACCGGGGAGCTGTTTTTT
cdr3_aa: CASSLPGGSGTGELFF

clone_size: -
j_call: TRBJ2-7
v_call: TRBV10-3
d_call: TRBD2
cdr3_nt: TGTGCCATCAAGACGACTAGCGGGATTGTGGATGAGCAGTACTTC
cdr3_aa: CAIKTTSGIVDEQYF

clone_size: -
j_call: TRBJ2-3
v_call: TRBV7-2
d_call: TRBD1
cdr3_nt: TGTGCCAGCAGCCCTGACAGGGGGCCAACAGATACGCAGTATTTT
cdr3_aa: CASSPDRGPTDTQYF

clone_size: -
j_call: TRBJ2-3
v_call: TRBV4-3
d_call: TRBD1
cdr3_nt: TGTGCCAGCAGCCAGGACAGGGGGACAGATACGCAGTATTTT
cdr3_aa: CASSQDRGTDTQYF

clone_size: -
j_call: TRBJ2-1
v_call: TRBV9
d_call: -
cdr3_nt: TGTGCCAGCAGCGTATTGGCCGAATACTACAATGAGCAGTTCTTC
cdr3_aa: CASSVLAEYYNEQFF

clone_size: few
j_call: TRBJ1-2
v_call: TRBV15
d_call: -
cdr3_nt: TGTGCCACCAGCAGACCCATCGGGACGGTCTATGGCTACACCTTC
cdr3_aa: CATSRPIGTVYGYTF

clone_size: -
j_call: TRBJ2-7
v_call: TRBV28
d_call: TRBD2
cdr3_nt: TGTGCCAGCAGTCCAGCGGGATTCAGCTACGAGCAGTACTTC
cdr3_aa: CASSPAGFSYEQYF

clone_size: -
j_call: TRBJ2-7
v_call: TRBV6-5
d_call: -
cdr3_nt: TGTGCCAGCAGTTCCCACAGGTACGAGCAGTACTTC
cdr3_aa: CASSSHRYEQYF

clone_size: few
j_call: TRBJ2-5
v_call: TRBV4-3
d_call: -
cdr3_nt: TGCGCCAGCAGCCCCATCGAAGGGGAGACCCAGTACTTC
cdr3_aa: CASSPIEGETQYF

clone_size: few
j_call: TRBJ1-1
v_call: TRBV11-2
d_call: -
cdr3_nt: TGTGCCAGCAGCTTAGGTAGCGGGAATCCTGAAGCTTTCTTT
cdr3_aa: CASSLGSGNPEAFF

clone_size: few
j_call: TRBJ2-7
v_call: TRBV12-3/TRBV12-4
d_call: TRBD2
cdr3_nt: TGTGCCAGCCCCACAACTAGCGACGAGCAGTACTTC
cdr3_aa: CASPTTSDEQYF

clone_size: -
j_call: TRBJ1-5
v_call: TRBV7-2
d_call: TRBD1
cdr3_nt: TGTGCCAGCAGCTTATCAGGGGGCAGCAATCAGCCCCAGCATTTT
cdr3_aa: CASSLSGGSNQPQHF

clone_size: few
j_call: TRBJ2-1
v_call: TRBV27
d_call: TRBD1
cdr3_nt: TGTGCCAGCAGTAGCCAGACAGGGAGAGGGTACTACAATGAGCAGTTCTTC
cdr3_aa: CASSSQTGRGYYNEQFF

clone_size: few
j_call: TRBJ2-5
v_call: TRBV6-4
d_call: TRBD2
cdr3_nt: TGTGCCAGCAGCCCCCTAGCGGGAGGGATCAATGAGCAGTACTTC
cdr3_aa: CASSPLAGGINEQYF

clone_size: few
j_call: TRBJ2-6
v_call: TRBV7-3
d_call: -
cdr3_nt: TGTGCCAGCAGCCCCCGTGGCTCAAGCTCTGGGGCCAACGTCCTGACTTTC
cdr3_aa: CASSPRGSSSGANVLTF

clone_size: -
j_call: TRBJ2-4
v_call: TRBV9
d_call: -
cdr3_nt: TGTGCCAGCAGCGTAGAGGACGGGATAGCTGAGCAGTACTTC
cdr3_aa: CASSVEDGIAEQYF

clone_size: many
j_call: TRBJ2-5
v_call: TRBV12-3/TRBV12-4
d_call: -
cdr3_nt: TGTGCCAGCAGCCTGACAGGGAGGCGAGAGACCCAGTACTTC
cdr3_aa: CASSLTGRRETQYF

clone_size: few
j_call: TRBJ1-4
v_call: TRBV29-1
d_call: -
cdr3_nt: TGCAGCATTGGGGAGACAACTAATGAAAAACTGTTTTTT
cdr3_aa: CSIGETTNEKLFF

clone_size: -
j_call: TRBJ2-7
v_call: TRBV6-2/TRBV6-3
d_call: TRBD1
cdr3_nt: TGTGCCAGCAGTTGGAACCGGGACAGTTACGAGCAGTACTTC
cdr3_aa: CASSWNRDSYEQYF

clone_size: -
j_call: TRBJ2-4
v_call: TRBV3-1
d_call: TRBD2
cdr3_nt: TGTGCCAGCAGCCAATTTCTAGCGGGGGTAGCCAAAAACATTCAGTACTTC
cdr3_aa: CASSQFLAGVAKNIQYF

clone_size: -
j_call: TRBJ1-2
v_call: TRBV5-1
d_call: -
cdr3_nt: TGTGCCAGCAGCTCAACGACCGCCATTTACTATGGCTACACCTTC
cdr3_aa: CASSSTTAIYYGYTF

clone_size: -
j_call: TRBJ1-6
v_call: TRBV7-2
d_call: -
cdr3_nt: TGTGCCAGCAGCTTCACCCAGTCAATGGCACCCCTCCACTTT
cdr3_aa: CASSFTQSMAPLHF

clone_size: -
j_call: TRBJ2-7
v_call: TRBV28
d_call: TRBD1
cdr3_nt: TGTGCCAGCAGCCCATTTCCCGGGACAGGTCCATACGAGCAGTACTTC
cdr3_aa: CASSPFPGTGPYEQYF

clone_size: many
j_call: TRBJ1-5
v_call: TRBV4-1
d_call: TRBD1
cdr3_nt: TGCGCCAGCAGCCAAACCCCGGGACAGGGCAATCAGCCCCAGCATTTT
cdr3_aa: CASSQTPGQGNQPQHF

clone_size: many
j_call: TRBJ1-2
v_call: TRBV5-4
d_call: TRBD1
cdr3_nt: TGTGCCAGCAGCTTACCCCGGGGACAGGGGATGCGTGGCTACACCTTC
cdr3_aa: CASSLPRGQGMRGYTF

clone_size: few
j_call: TRBJ2-5
v_call: TRBV7-2
d_call: -
cdr3_nt: TGTGCCAGCAGCCCGTACGGACAGAAAGAGACCCAGTACTTC
cdr3_aa: CASSPYGQKETQYF

clone_size: few
j_call: TRBJ2-1
v_call: TRBV27
d_call: TRBD1
cdr3_nt: TGTGCCAGCAGTTCCAACCAGGGACAGAAGTCAAACAATGAGCAGTTCTTC
cdr3_aa: CASSSNQGQKSNNEQFF

clone_size: few
j_call: TRBJ2-4
v_call: TRBV9
d_call: -
cdr3_nt: TGTGCCAGCAGCGAGGGGCCTTCTCTAGCCAAAAACATTCAGTACTTC
cdr3_aa: CASSEGPSLAKNIQYF

clone_size: -
j_call: TRBJ2-3
v_call: TRBV12-3/TRBV12-4
d_call: -
cdr3_nt: TGTGCCAGCAGTTTGCAGCCTCTAGCAGATACGCAGTATTTT
cdr3_aa: CASSLQPLADTQYF

clone_size: -
j_call: TRBJ1-2
v_call: TRBV12-3/TRBV12-4
d_call: TRBD1
cdr3_nt: TGTGCCAGCAGTCAAGGGACAGGGGGCGCGGGCTACACCTTC
cdr3_aa: CASSQGTGGAGYTF

clone_size: few
j_call: TRBJ2-5
v_call: TRBV7-9
d_call: TRBD2
cdr3_nt: TGTGCCAGCAGCGTAGGTGGGGGACTAGCAGCCCGGGAGCAGTACTTC
cdr3_aa: CASSVGGGLAAREQYF

clone_size: -
j_call: TRBJ2-3
v_call: TRBV12-3/TRBV12-4
d_call: TRBD1
cdr3_nt: TGTGCCAGCAGTCCAGAACACGGGACAGGGGGGACAGATACGCAGTATTTT
cdr3_aa: CASSPEHGTGGTDTQYF

clone_size: -
j_call: TRBJ2-3
v_call: TRBV7-2
d_call: -
cdr3_nt: TGTGCCAGCAGATTTCCGGGCGGGGCCGCAGATACGCAGTATTTT
cdr3_aa: CASRFPGGAADTQYF

clone_size: -
j_call: TRBJ1-1
v_call: TRBV20-1
d_call: -
cdr3_nt: TGCAGTGCTATCCAGGGGAACACTGAAGCTTTCTTT
cdr3_aa: CSAIQGNTEAFF

clone_size: once
j_call: TRBJ2-1
v_call: TRBV15
d_call: -
cdr3_nt: TGTGCCACCGCGGGACCCCTCTCCTACAATGAGCAGTTCTTC
cdr3_aa: CATAGPLSYNEQFF

clone_size: few
j_call: TRBJ2-3
v_call: TRBV20-1
d_call: TRBD2
cdr3_nt: TGCAGTGCTAGTCCGCTAGCGGCAGATACGCAGTATTTT
cdr3_aa: CSASPLAADTQYF

clone_size: -
j_call: TRBJ2-1
v_call: TRBV27
d_call: TRBD1
cdr3_nt: TGTGCCAGCAGTTTATCCCCTGTAGACAGGGGGGTTAATGAGCAGTTCTTC
cdr3_aa: CASSLSPVDRGVNEQFF

clone_size: -
j_call: TRBJ2-7
v_call: TRBV20-1
d_call: -
cdr3_nt: TGCAGTGCTAGACGACAGAACGTCTTAAGCTCCTACGAGCAGTACTTC
cdr3_aa: CSARRQNVLSSYEQYF

clone_size: many
j_call: TRBJ1-2
v_call: TRBV12-3/TRBV12-4
d_call: TRBD1
cdr3_nt: TGTGCCAGCAGTTTGCAGGGGGCGTACTATGGCTACACCTTC
cdr3_aa: CASSLQGAYYGYTF

clone_size: -
j_call: TRBJ2-3
v_call: TRBV20-1
d_call: TRBD2
cdr3_nt: TGCAGTGCTTACCTAGCGGGGGGCACAGATACGCAGTATTTT
cdr3_aa: CSAYLAGGTDTQYF

clone_size: -
j_call: TRBJ2-5
v_call: TRBV20-1
d_call: -
cdr3_nt: TGCAGTGCTAGTCCTAAGAGGCCGGGGGCCCAGTACTTC
cdr3_aa: CSASPKRPGAQYF

clone_size: few
j_call: TRBJ2-3
v_call: TRBV6-1
d_call: TRBD1
cdr3_nt: TGTGCCAGTAGAATCGGGCTAACCGGGACAGGAAGCACAGATACGCAGTATTTT
cdr3_aa: CASRIGLTGTGSTDTQYF

clone_size: few
j_call: TRBJ2-7
v_call: TRBV7-9
d_call: TRBD2
cdr3_nt: TGTGCCAGCAGTCGCCAGACAATAGCGGGGGCCTACGAGCAGTACTTC
cdr3_aa: CASSRQTIAGAYEQYF

clone_size: -
j_call: TRBJ2-5
v_call: TRBV28
d_call: -
cdr3_nt: TGTGCCAGCAGTCCGGGGTACACAAAGCAGTACTTC
cdr3_aa: CASSPGYTKQYF

clone_size: -
j_call: TRBJ1-4
v_call: TRBV7-2
d_call: -
cdr3_nt: TGTGCCAGCAGTGGCGGAGGGGCTAATGAAAAACTGTTTTTT
cdr3_aa: CASSGGGANEKLFF

clone_size: -
j_call: TRBJ1-2
v_call: TRBV7-2
d_call: TRBD1
cdr3_nt: TGTGCCAGCAGCTCACAGGGGGCGCTTGGTGGCTACACCTTC
cdr3_aa: CASSSQGALGGYTF

clone_size: -
j_call: TRBJ2-7
v_call: TRBV20-1
d_call: TRBD2
cdr3_nt: TGCAGTGCTAGAGATCCCCAGGCTAGCGGAGTACCCTACGAGCAGTACTTC
cdr3_aa: CSARDPQASGVPYEQYF

clone_size: few
j_call: TRBJ2-1
v_call: TRBV11-3
d_call: TRBD2
cdr3_nt: TGTGCCAGCAGCTTATACGGACTAGCCGACAATGAGCAGTTCTTC
cdr3_aa: CASSLYGLADNEQFF

clone_size: -
j_call: TRBJ2-3
v_call: TRBV6-2/TRBV6-3
d_call: TRBD2
cdr3_nt: TGTGCCAGCAGCAACCTAGCGGGGGGGCTCACAGATACGCAGTATTTT
cdr3_aa: CASSNLAGGLTDTQYF

clone_size: once
j_call: TRBJ2-3
v_call: TRBV10-3
d_call: TRBD2
cdr3_nt: TGTGCCACCAGTGTAGGGACTAGCGGAACGTACACAGATACGCAGTATTTT
cdr3_aa: CATSVGTSGTYTDTQYF

clone_size: few
j_call: TRBJ1-1
v_call: TRBV19
d_call: -
cdr3_nt: TGTGCCAGTAGTATGGTCAGAGACACTGAAGCTTTCTTT
cdr3_aa: CASSMVRDTEAFF

clone_size: -
j_call: TRBJ1-1
v_call: TRBV12-5
d_call: -
cdr3_nt: TGTGCTAGTGCCCATCAGGGTGCTAGAACTGAAGCTTTCTTT
cdr3_aa: CASAHQGARTEAFF